This entry concerns a single T cell receptor (beta chain). The protocol was immunoSEQ multiplex PCR, while the TCRdb copy is restricted to in-frame clones and leaves out a portion. The sample has about 51,000 clones, about nine tenths seen once. CDR1 SGDLS and CDR2 YYNGEE come from the germline V gene. V gave up 4 bases and J gave up 0 bases; unmatched junction bases: 6. The CDR3 is made up of 15 amino acids. The sample originates from a study of control samples from healthy donors and cancer patients. The chain has TRBV9 and TRBJ2-7; 8 positions agree with TRBD2. The receptor's source is a man aged 35 to 55 with colorectal cancer. Sequencing used PBMCs. This chain's CDR3 is CASSPIAGYSYEQYF. The CDR3 DNA is TGTGCCAGCAGCCCAATAGCGGGATACTCCTACGAGCAGTACTTC.